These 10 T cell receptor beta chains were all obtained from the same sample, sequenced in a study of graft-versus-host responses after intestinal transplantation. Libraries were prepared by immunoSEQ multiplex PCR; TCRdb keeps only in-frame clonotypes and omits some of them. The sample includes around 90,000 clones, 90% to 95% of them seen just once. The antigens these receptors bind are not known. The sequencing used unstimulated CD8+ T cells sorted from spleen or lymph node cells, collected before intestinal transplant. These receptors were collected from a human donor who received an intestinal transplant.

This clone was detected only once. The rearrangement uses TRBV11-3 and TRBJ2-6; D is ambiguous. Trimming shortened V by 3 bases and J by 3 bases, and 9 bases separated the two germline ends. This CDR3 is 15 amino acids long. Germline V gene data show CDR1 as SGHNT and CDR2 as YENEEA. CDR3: CASSLSGFGANVLTF. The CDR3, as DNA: TGTGCCAGCAGCTTGTCCGGGTTTGGGGCCAACGTCCTGACTTTC.

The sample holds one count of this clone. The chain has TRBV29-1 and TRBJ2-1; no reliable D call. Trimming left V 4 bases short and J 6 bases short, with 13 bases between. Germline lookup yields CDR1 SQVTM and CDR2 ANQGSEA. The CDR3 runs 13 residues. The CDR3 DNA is TGCAGCGTTGTCAAGAGGCTTAGCAATGAGCAGTTCTTC. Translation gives CSVVKRLSNEQFF.

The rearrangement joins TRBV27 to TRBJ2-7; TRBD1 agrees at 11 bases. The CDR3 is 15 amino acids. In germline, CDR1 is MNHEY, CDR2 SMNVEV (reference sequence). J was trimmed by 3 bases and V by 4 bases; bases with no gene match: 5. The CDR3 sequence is CASSSGTGGFYEQYF. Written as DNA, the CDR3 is TGTGCCAGCAGTTCCGGGACAGGGGGTTTCTACGAGCAGTACTTC.

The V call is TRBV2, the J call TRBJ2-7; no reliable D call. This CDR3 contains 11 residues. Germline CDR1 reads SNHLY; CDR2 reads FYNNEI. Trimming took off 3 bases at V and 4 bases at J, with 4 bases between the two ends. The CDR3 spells CASSDSYEQYF. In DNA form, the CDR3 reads TGTGCCAGCAGTGACTCGTACGAGCAGTACTTC. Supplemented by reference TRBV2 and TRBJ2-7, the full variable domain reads EPEVTQTPSHQVTQMGQEVILRCVPISNHLYFYWYRQILGQKVEFLVSFYNNEISEKSEIFDDQFSVERPDGSNFTLKIRSTKLEDSAMYFCASSDSYEQYFGPGTRLTVT.

The CDR3 loop is CASSPSGSPLHF. The CDR3 DNA reads TGTGCCAGCAGCCCCTCCGGGTCACCCCTCCACTTT. The genes are TRBV7-9 and TRBJ1-6; D unresolved. CDR1 is SEHNR and CDR2 is FQNEAQ in the germline V gene (reference sequence). Deletions cut 5 bases from V and 10 bases from J, with 9 bases between. This CDR3 region has 12 residues.

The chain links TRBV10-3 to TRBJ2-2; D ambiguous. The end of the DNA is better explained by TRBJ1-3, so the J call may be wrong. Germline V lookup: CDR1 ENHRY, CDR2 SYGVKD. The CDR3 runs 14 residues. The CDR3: CAISKGGYGNTIYF. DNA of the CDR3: TGTGCCATCAGCAAGGGCGGGTACGGAAACACCATATATTTT.

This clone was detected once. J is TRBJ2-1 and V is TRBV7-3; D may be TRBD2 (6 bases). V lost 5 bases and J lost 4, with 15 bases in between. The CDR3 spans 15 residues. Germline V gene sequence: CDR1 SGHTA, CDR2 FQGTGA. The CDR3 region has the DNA TGTGCCAGCAGCGGGGCTTCGGCGGGGTACAATGAGCAGTTCTTC. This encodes CASSGASAGYNEQFF.

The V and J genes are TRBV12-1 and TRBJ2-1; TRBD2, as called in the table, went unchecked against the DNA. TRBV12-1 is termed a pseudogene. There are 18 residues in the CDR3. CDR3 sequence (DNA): TGTGCCAGCACGAGGGCTAGCGGGAGGGCGAGCTCCTACAATGAGCAGTTCTTC. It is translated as CASTRASGRASSYNEQFF.

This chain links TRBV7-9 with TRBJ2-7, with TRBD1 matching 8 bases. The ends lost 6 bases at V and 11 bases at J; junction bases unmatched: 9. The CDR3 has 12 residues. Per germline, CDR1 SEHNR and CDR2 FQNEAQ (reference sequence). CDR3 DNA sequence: TGTGCCAGCAGTCAACAGGGGGTCGATGAGTACTTC. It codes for CASSQQGVDEYF. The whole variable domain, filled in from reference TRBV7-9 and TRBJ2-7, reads DTGVSQNPRHKITKRGQNVTFRCDPISEHNRLYWYRQTLGQGPEFLTYFQNEAQLEKSRLLSDRFSAERPKGSFSTLEIQRTEQGDSAMYLCASSQQGVDEYFGPGTRLTVT.

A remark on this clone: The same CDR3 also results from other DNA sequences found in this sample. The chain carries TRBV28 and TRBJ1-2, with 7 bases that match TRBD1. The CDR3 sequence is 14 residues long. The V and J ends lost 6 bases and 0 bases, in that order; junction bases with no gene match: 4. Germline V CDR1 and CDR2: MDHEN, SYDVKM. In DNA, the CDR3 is TGTGCCAGCAGCCCGACAGGGACTAACTATGGCTACACCTTC. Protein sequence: CASSPTGTNYGYTF.